These 31 T cell receptor beta chains came from one sample sequenced in a study of cytomegalovirus exposure and HLA in healthy donors. A multiplex PCR was run with 60 Vbeta primers and 13 Jbeta primers. Clones were read by immunoSEQ multiplex PCR, and TCRdb kept only the in-frame ones, dropping some. The ten top clones account for about 2.2%, within a sample of about 130,000 clones. The sequenced sample was PBMCs. The receptor set was obtained from a man in his forties in good health and CMV-seronegative.

The chain combines TRBV28 with TRBJ2-3; D unclear. Germline V lookup: CDR1 MDHEN, CDR2 SYDVKM. V was shortened by 1 base and J by 0 bases, with 8 bases between the two germline ends. The CDR3 covers 15 residues. CDR3 sequence (DNA): TGTGCCAGCAGTTTATCCCCCGGGAGCACAGATACGCAGTATTTT. Translation: CASSLSPGSTDTQYF.

V gene TRBV19 combines with J gene TRBJ1-5; 10 nucleotides agree with TRBD1. This CDR3 comprises 15 residues. Trimming at V came to 6 bases and at J to 7 bases, leaving 9 bases not matched to a gene. Germline V gives CDR1 LNHDA, CDR2 SQIVND (reference sequence). The CDR3 nucleotides are TGTGCCAGTAGCCGACAGGGGGCATGGAGGCAGCCCCAGCATTTT. This translates into CASSRQGAWRQPQHF.

This chain connects TRBV11-3 to TRBJ1-2; D gene unclear. V was shortened by 1 base and J by 2 bases, with 5 bases between the two germline ends. The V gene's germline CDR1 is SGHNT and CDR2 YENEEA. The CDR3 extends over 13 amino acids. As DNA, the CDR3 is TGTGCCAGCAGCTTAGGGCCCAACTATGGCTACACCTTC. Protein product: CASSLGPNYGYTF.

The V call is TRBV30, the J call TRBJ2-1; D may be TRBD2 (6 bases). V was trimmed by 1 base and J by 3 bases, leaving 7 bases between them. The CDR3 extends over 13 amino acids. The germline gives CDR1 GTSNPN, CDR2 SVGIG (reference sequence). The CDR3 loop reads CAWSGGVYNEQFF. The CDR3 region has the DNA TGTGCCTGGAGTGGGGGGGTCTACAATGAGCAGTTCTTC. The full variable domain, completed using reference TRBV30 and TRBJ2-1, is SQTIHQWPATLVQPVGSPLSLECTVEGTSNPNLYWYRQAAGRGLQLLFYSVGIGQISSEVPQNLSASRPQDRQFILSSKKLLLSDSGFYLCAWSGGVYNEQFFGPGTRLTVL.

The chain recombines TRBV5-1 with TRBJ2-1, with 7 nucleotides matching TRBD2. Trimming took 4 bases from V and 9 from J; bases not matched to a gene: 7. The germline V gene has CDR1 SGHRS and CDR2 YFSETQ. This CDR3 comprises 13 residues. The CDR3 loop is CASSPLLAGEQFF. DNA of the CDR3: TGCGCCAGCAGCCCCCTTTTAGCGGGTGAGCAGTTCTTC.

J is TRBJ1-5 and V is TRBV7-6, with 7 bases identical to TRBD1. Germline values: CDR1 SGHVS, CDR2 FNYEAQ. The CDR3 extends over 17 amino acids. Germline trimming cut 5 bases from V and 1 base from J; bases unmatched to any gene: 11. CDR3 region: CASSPKKGAGSNQPQHF. The CDR3 coding sequence is TGTGCCAGCAGCCCTAAAAAGGGGGCGGGGAGCAATCAGCCCCAGCATTTT. The whole variable domain, remainder taken from reference TRBV7-6 and TRBJ1-5, is GAGVSQSPRYKVTKRGQDVALRCDPISGHVSLYWYRQALGQGPEFLTYFNYEAQQDKSGLPNDRFSAERPEGSISTLTIQRTEQRDSAMYRCASSPKKGAGSNQPQHFGDGTRLSIL.

The chain couples TRBV9 to TRBJ1-2; TRBD1 is a possible D gene (5 bases). The CDR3 is made up of 17 amino acids. The germline V gene encodes CDR1 SGDLS and CDR2 YYNGEE. V shed 0 bases and J shed 2 bases, with 17 bases lying between them. The CDR3 sequence is CASSVAGDSRANYGYTF. In nucleotides, the CDR3 is TGTGCCAGCAGCGTAGCGGGGGATTCCCGTGCGAACTATGGCTACACCTTC.

This chain uses TRBV7-9 with TRBJ1-2; D remains ambiguous. With 2 bases removed from V and 0 bases from J, the gap between germline ends came to 7 bases. CDR3 length equals 14 residues. Germline values: CDR1 SEHNR, CDR2 FQNEAQ (reference sequence). CDR3 in amino acids: CASSLTVANYGYTF. For the CDR3, the DNA is TGTGCCAGCAGCTTAACAGTCGCTAACTATGGCTACACCTTC.

The rearrangement links TRBV7-2 to TRBJ2-7, with a tentative D call TRBD2 (7 bases). Looked up from germline, CDR1 is SGHTA and CDR2 is FQGNSA. The CDR3 covers 14 residues. With 5 bases removed from V and 2 bases from J, the gap between germline ends came to 13 bases. CDR3 sequence reads: CASSLGGTPYEQYF. Written as DNA, the CDR3 is TGTGCCAGCAGCCTGGGGGGGACACCCTACGAGCAGTACTTC.

V is TRBV7-8 and J is TRBJ2-6; maybe TRBD1 (6 bases). V was pared by 8 bases and J by 2 bases, with 13 bases between. Germline-derived CDR1 and CDR2 are SGHVS and FQNEAQ. CDR3 size: 15 residues. Here the CDR3 DNA reads TGTGCCAGCGGCACCCGGACAGCTGGGGCCAACGTCCTGACTTTC. Translating gives CASGTRTAGANVLTF.

J is TRBJ1-2 and V is TRBV7-9; D remains ambiguous. CDR1 and CDR2 from the germline V gene are SEHNR and FQNEAQ (reference sequence). Trimming took off 5 bases at V and 2 bases at J, with 12 bases between the two ends. This CDR3 is 14 amino acids long. CDR3 loop: CASSTPSWNYGYTF. The CDR3 DNA reads TGTGCCAGCAGCACTCCTTCCTGGAACTATGGCTACACCTTC. Filled out from reference TRBV7-9 and TRBJ1-2, the complete variable domain reads DTGVSQNPRHKITKRGQNVTFRCDPISEHNRLYWYRQTLGQGPEFLTYFQNEAQLEKSRLLSDRFSAERPKGSFSTLEIQRTEQGDSAMYLCASSTPSWNYGYTFGSGTRLTVV.

CDR3 nucleotides: TGTGCCAGTAGTATGGTCAGGGTCGCAACTAATGAAAAACTGTTTTTT. Protein product: CASSMVRVATNEKLFF. The chain has TRBV19 and TRBJ1-4; TRBD1 might be the D (5 bases). With 3 bases removed from V and 0 bases from J, the gap between germline ends came to 11 bases. The germline V gene has CDR1 LNHDA and CDR2 SQIVND (reference sequence). The CDR3 length is 16 residues.

The chain uses TRBV5-1 and TRBJ2-7; possibly TRBD1 for D (6 bases). The CDR3 has 15 amino acids. Trimming removed 4 bases at V and 3 bases at J, with 17 bases between. CDR1 SGHRS and CDR2 YFSETQ come from the germline V gene. In nucleotides, the CDR3 is TGCGCCAGCAGCCCGGAACAGGGTACATACTACGAGCAGTACTTC. This encodes CASSPEQGTYYEQYF.

The rearrangement uses TRBV6-6 and TRBJ2-7, with a weak D call TRBD1 (6 bases). The CDR3 is 12 amino acids. From germline, CDR1 is MNHNY and CDR2 SVGAGI (reference sequence). Deletions cut 6 bases from V and 4 bases from J, with 10 bases between. The CDR3 nucleotides are TGTGCCAGCAGGGAACAGGGTTACGAGCAGTACTTC. It translates to CASREQGYEQYF.

This chain connects TRBV28 to TRBJ1-5; D remains unclear. From germline, CDR1 is MDHEN and CDR2 SYDVKM. V lost 3 bases and J 0 bases, leaving 12 bases between the germline ends. This CDR3 has 16 amino acids. In nucleotides, the CDR3 is TGTGCCAGCAGTTTGGAGCAACTCTTTAGCAATCAGCCCCAGCATTTT. This sequence encodes CASSLEQLFSNQPQHF.

The chain links TRBV19 to TRBJ2-3; TRBD1 matches 7 bases. V trimming: 4 bases; J trimming: 3 bases; junction bases outside the gene matches: 1. The CDR3 extends over 13 amino acids. Per the germline V gene, CDR1 is LNHDA and CDR2 is SQIVND (reference sequence). The CDR3 region is CASSKGQTDTQYF. Here the CDR3 DNA reads TGTGCCAGTAGTAAGGGACAGACAGATACGCAGTATTTT.

The gene calls are TRBV2 and TRBJ2-7, with D possibly matching TRBD1 (6 bases). CDR1 SNHLY and CDR2 FYNNEI come from the germline V gene. CDR3 length: 15 residues. V was cut by 4 bases and J by 6 bases, with 19 bases left in between. The CDR3 region has the DNA TGTGCCAGCAGTGGGTCAGGGGCCCCGGGTGGCGAGCAGTACTTC. Translation: CASSGSGAPGGEQYF.

This chain joins TRBV6-5 and TRBJ2-7, with a tentative D call TRBD1 (5 bases). The ends were cut back, 4 bases at V and 5 bases at J, with 12 bases in the middle. CDR3 length: 13 amino acids. Germline loops: CDR1 MNHEY, CDR2 SVGAGI. The CDR3 sequence: CASSWRQGDEQYF. CDR3 in DNA: TGTGCCAGCAGTTGGCGGCAGGGCGACGAGCAGTACTTC.

The J gene is TRBJ1-5, the V gene TRBV29-1, with D tentatively TRBD1 (5 bases). The V end was cut by 7 bases, the J end by 0 bases, with 13 bases between. Germline CDR1 and CDR2: SQVTM and ANQGSEA. This CDR3 has 14 amino acids. The CDR3 region has the DNA TGCAGCGGAGCCTCAGGGTATAGCAATCAGCCCCAGCATTTT. Residues: CSGASGYSNQPQHF. Full variable domain (outside the CDR3, taken from reference TRBV29-1 and TRBJ1-5): SAVISQKPSRDICQRGTSLTIQCQVDSQVTMMFWYRQQPGQSLTLIATANQGSEATYESGFVIDKFPISRPNLTFSTLTVSNMSPEDSSIYLCSGASGYSNQPQHFGDGTRLSIL.

The chain links TRBV10-3 to TRBJ1-6, with a weak D call TRBD1 (6 bases). CDR1 ENHRY and CDR2 SYGVKD come from the germline V gene. Trimming shortened V by 9 bases and J by 6 bases, and 12 bases separated the two germline ends. The CDR3 runs to 13 residues. This chain's CDR3 is CAITGTSNSPLHF. The DNA of the CDR3 is TGTGCCATTACCGGGACATCTAATTCACCCCTCCACTTT.

This chain joins TRBV5-1 and TRBJ2-1, with 8 bases matching TRBD2. This CDR3 spans 16 amino acids. Per the germline V gene, CDR1 is SGHRS and CDR2 is YFSETQ. V was clipped by 4 bases and J by 7 bases; unmatched bases: 13. CDR3 in DNA: TGCGCCAGCAGCCCACGGGTTAGCGGGGAAGGGAATGAGCAGTTCTTC. Encoded protein: CASSPRVSGEGNEQFF.

J is TRBJ1-5 and V is TRBV7-8; 10 positions match TRBD1. The CDR3 extends over 15 amino acids. V was pared by 5 bases and J by 4 bases, with 5 bases of the junction left unmatched. Per germline, CDR1 SGHVS and CDR2 FQNEAQ. The CDR3 DNA reads as TGTGCCAGCAGCAGACAGGGGGCCCTAAATCAGCCCCAGCATTTT. This sequence encodes CASSRQGALNQPQHF.

The CDR3 protein is CASSLDQVRGYTGELFF. CDR3 DNA: TGTGCCAGCAGCTTAGATCAGGTCCGGGGGTACACCGGGGAGCTGTTTTTT. The chain couples TRBV11-3 to TRBJ2-2; TRBD2 is a possible D gene (6 bases). There are 17 residues in the CDR3. V was clipped by 0 bases and J by 3 bases, with 14 bases between them. Germline V gene lookup returns CDR1 SGHNT and CDR2 YENEEA.

This chain connects TRBV10-3 to TRBJ2-1; 12 nucleotides match TRBD2. With V trimmed by 5 bases and J by 10 bases, 6 bases remained unmatched. The CDR3 length is 14 residues. CDR1 is ENHRY, CDR2 SYGVKD, per germline. The CDR3 spells CAISLALAGGEQFF. The CDR3 nucleotides are TGTGCCATCAGTCTGGCTCTAGCGGGAGGGGAGCAGTTCTTC.

This chain joins TRBV18 and TRBJ2-7; D perhaps matches TRBD1 (5 bases). V was shortened by 2 bases and J by 3 bases, with 14 bases between the two germline ends. There are 15 residues in the CDR3. Germline V lookup: CDR1 KGHSH, CDR2 LQKENI. DNA of the CDR3: TGTGCCAGCTCACCATCAGCGAAAGGGGACTACGAGCAGTACTTC. Its protein is CASSPSAKGDYEQYF.

The rearrangement uses TRBV11-3 and TRBJ1-1; no reliable D call. Between the trimmed V and J ends, which lost 0 bases and 13 bases, there was a span of 15 bases. Per the germline V gene, CDR1 is SGHNT and CDR2 is YENEEA. The CDR3 sequence is 13 residues long. The CDR3 sequence is CASSLDPKSPIFF. In DNA, the CDR3 is TGTGCCAGCAGCTTAGATCCCAAGAGTCCAATTTTCTTT.

The chain links TRBV6-1 to TRBJ2-2; D unclear. The V and J ends lost 0 bases and 1 base respectively, with 9 bases between them. This CDR3 is built from 16 residues. Per germline, CDR1 MNHNS and CDR2 SASEGT. CDR3: CASSEALRRNTGELFF. Written as DNA, the CDR3 is TGTGCCAGCAGTGAAGCTTTACGGAGGAACACCGGGGAGCTGTTTTTT.

The gene calls are TRBV7-2 and TRBJ1-5; 9 bases match TRBD1. Germline loops: CDR1 SGHTA, CDR2 FQGNSA. Trimming removed 5 bases from V and 4 bases from J; junction bases left unmatched: 6. The CDR3 loop spans 15 amino acids. The CDR3 nucleotides are TGTGCCAGCAGCCCAAGGGGACAGGGAAATCAGCCCCAGCATTTT. Its translation is CASSPRGQGNQPQHF.

V is TRBV19 and J is TRBJ1-5, with TRBD1 identical over 9 bases. The J segment lost 2 bases and the V segment lost 4 bases, leaving 9 bases of the junction unmatched. The CDR3 runs 17 residues. CDR1 is LNHDA and CDR2 is SQIVND in the germline V gene (reference sequence). CDR3 DNA: TGTGCCAGTAGTAGCGCCGACAGGGGGATACGCAATCAGCCCCAGCATTTT. Residues: CASSSADRGIRNQPQHF.

The chain recombines TRBV5-5 with TRBJ1-4; D ambiguous. V lost 1 base and J lost 8, with 15 bases in between. This CDR3 comprises 15 residues. CDR1 and CDR2 from the germline V gene are SGHKS and YYEKEE (reference sequence). The CDR3 is CASSLSVPGGEKLFF. CDR3 bases: TGTGCCAGCAGCTTGTCAGTCCCAGGCGGGGAAAAACTGTTTTTT.

The chain employs TRBV5-4 and TRBJ1-1, with a weak D call TRBD1 (6 bases). The CDR3 is made up of 15 amino acids. V was trimmed by 4 bases and J by 0 bases, leaving 13 bases between them. Germline CDR1 and CDR2: SGHNT and YYREEE (reference sequence). CDR3 bases: TGTGCCAGCAGCACCCGGACAGTTATGAACACTGAAGCTTTCTTT. Translating it yields CASSTRTVMNTEAFF.